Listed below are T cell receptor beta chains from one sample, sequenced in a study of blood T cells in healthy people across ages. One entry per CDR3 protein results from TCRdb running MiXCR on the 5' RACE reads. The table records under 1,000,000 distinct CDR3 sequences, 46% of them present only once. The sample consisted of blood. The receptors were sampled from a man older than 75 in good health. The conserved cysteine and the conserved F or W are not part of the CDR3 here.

ASSFFDGDTQY	TRBV7-2
SARTGRNQPQH	TRBV29-1
ASSAETGAKNIQY	TRBV4-2
ASSFGTGLDTQY	TRBV12-3/TRBV12-4
ASSQTRKANYGYT	TRBV3-1
ASRMRARQGSTDTQY	TRBV12-3/TRBV12-4
AWNKPGQGVWNTEAF	TRBV30
ASSFMGAGTDTQY	TRBV11-2
ASTDSARYEQY	TRBV6-2/TRBV6-3
ASNRDRNEKLF	TRBV14
AWSVGTSNEQF	TRBV30
AISVGGTDTQY	TRBV7-2
ASSEGGLDNEQF	TRBV2
ASSQHLGAPQETQY	TRBV4-3
ASSFLAALGEEQF	TRBV6-2/TRBV6-3
ASSGTRDAYEQY	TRBV7-2
ASSLSVPATNEKLF	TRBV7-9
ASSVAYGYT	TRBV2
ASIFRGGSSYNEQF	TRBV7-2
SGRREGSYNEQF	TRBV29-1
ASSFPQDYEQY	TRBV28
ASKEAPRRAQY	TRBV2
SVEEAGGTQY	TRBV29-1
ASSSQTYRGQETQY	TRBV28
ASSLRGIQETQY	TRBV28
ATSKDFIGYEQY	TRBV15
ASSVREGAFDEQF	TRBV4-1
ASSLNLRGGETQY	TRBV7-3
ATSARRGGGEQF	TRBV15
ASSHTDRVNYGYT	TRBV7-2
ASSLNLGQGNYGYT	TRBV7-9
ASSLEGSGADVPT	TRBV7-9
AISSSSYNEQF	TRBV10-3
ASSSASGDDLTYEQY	TRBV5-1
SADPRRAGVQNEQF	TRBV20-1
SADDVAGLTDTQY	TRBV20-1
ASNRRSSSDAEQF	TRBV9
SVSGGANNEQY	TRBV29-1
SAGGGRVDTEAF	TRBV20-1
ASSPGLANRETQY	TRBV7-2
ASSYGSGRAGYEQY	TRBV6-5
ASSLGTSRGNEQF	TRBV28
ASSLDGNYGYT	TRBV7-2
ASSLTGYNSPLH	TRBV5-5